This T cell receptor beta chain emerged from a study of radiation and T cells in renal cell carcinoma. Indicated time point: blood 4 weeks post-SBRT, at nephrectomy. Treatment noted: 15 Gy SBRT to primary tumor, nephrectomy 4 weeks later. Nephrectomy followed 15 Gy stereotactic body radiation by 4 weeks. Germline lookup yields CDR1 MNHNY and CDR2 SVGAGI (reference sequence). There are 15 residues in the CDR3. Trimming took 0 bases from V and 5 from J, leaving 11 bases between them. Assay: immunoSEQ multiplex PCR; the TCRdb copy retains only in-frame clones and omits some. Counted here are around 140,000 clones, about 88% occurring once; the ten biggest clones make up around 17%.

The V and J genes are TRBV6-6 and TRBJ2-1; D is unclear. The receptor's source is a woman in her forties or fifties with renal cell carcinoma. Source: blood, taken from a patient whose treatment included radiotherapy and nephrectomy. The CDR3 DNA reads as TGTGCCAGCAGTTACTCGAGTACCCCGGACAATGAGCAGTTCTTC. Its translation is CASSYSSTPDNEQFF.